This T cell receptor (beta chain) emerged from a study of blood T cell repertoires in COVID-19. Study summary: Acute and convalescent COVID-19 specimens originated in the United States, Italy and Spain. In each case, the material was cDNA or gDNA derived from T cells, B-cell-depleted T cells, or PBMCs.

Losses at the gene ends were 4 bases for V and 4 bases for J; bases not matched to a gene: 2. The CDR3 extends over 13 amino acids. CDR1 is SNHLY, CDR2 FYNNEI, per germline. Methods used by the authors: Estimates of nucleated cell counts were drawn from the amplification of reference gene primers. Only in-frame clones appear in the TCRdb table, and some are missing; sequencing was by immunoSEQ multiplex PCR. From that table come the V and J calls and clone size; the DNA was used to work out D and trimming. Of roughly 65,000 clones in the sample, 82% are singletons; the top ten hold more than 40%. The origin of this receptor is a human donor in a cohort sampled during active COVID-19. Sequenced: peripheral blood. The gene calls are TRBV2 and TRBJ2-5, with 8 bases aligning to TRBD1. The CDR3 sequence: CASSGTGPETQYF. In DNA form, the CDR3 reads TGTGCCAGCAGTGGGACAGGGCCAGAGACCCAGTACTTC.